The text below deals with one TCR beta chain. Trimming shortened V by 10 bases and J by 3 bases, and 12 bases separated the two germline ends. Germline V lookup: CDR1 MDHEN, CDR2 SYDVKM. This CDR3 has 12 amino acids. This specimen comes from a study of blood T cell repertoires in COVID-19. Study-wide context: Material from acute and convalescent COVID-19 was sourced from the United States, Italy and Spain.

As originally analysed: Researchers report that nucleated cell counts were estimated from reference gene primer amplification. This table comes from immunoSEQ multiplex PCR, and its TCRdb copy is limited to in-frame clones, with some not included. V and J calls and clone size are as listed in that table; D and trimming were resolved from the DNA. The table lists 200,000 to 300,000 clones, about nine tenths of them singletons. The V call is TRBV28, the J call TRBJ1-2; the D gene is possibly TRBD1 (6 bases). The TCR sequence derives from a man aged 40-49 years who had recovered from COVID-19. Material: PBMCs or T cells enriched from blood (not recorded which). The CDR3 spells CATSTGDYGYTF. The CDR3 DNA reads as TGTGCCACCTCGACAGGCGACTATGGCTACACCTTC.